Listed below are T cell receptor beta chains from one sample, sequenced in a study of Graves' ophthalmopathy and Graves' hyperthyroidism. In TCRdb, the multiplex PCR reads were re-called with MiXCR into one record per CDR3 protein. The top ten clones hold roughly 4.7% of a sample with 45,000 to 60,000 distinct CDR3 sequences, roughly half of them seen once. The sequenced sample consisted of peripheral blood. Receptor source: an adult woman with Graves' ophthalmopathy. Both conserved end residues are part of each CDR3. D genes are given only for firm matches. The size field is filled for only some rows; it gives once, few, many or a size class.

>TRBJ2-3|TRBD1|many|TRBV4-3
CASSQDRDRPTDTQYF
TGCGCCAGCAGCCAAGATCGGGACAGACCCACAGATACGCAGTATTTT
>TRBJ2-2|TRBD2|many|TRBV13
CASSLERGVRFTGELFF
TGTGCCAGCAGCTTAGAGCGGGGCGTCAGGTTCACCGGGGAGCTGTTTTTT
>TRBJ2-7|.|many|TRBV12-3/TRBV12-4
CASSPRVFYEQYF
TGTGCCAGCAGTCCCAGGGTTTTCTACGAGCAGTACTTC
>TRBJ2-2|.|many|TRBV9
CASSTVGAGELFF
TGTGCCAGCAGCACGGTCGGGGCCGGGGAGCTGTTTTTT
>TRBJ2-7|.|many|TRBV11-2
CASSLWDGQGPDEQYF
TGTGCCAGCAGCTTGTGGGACGGGCAGGGGCCCGACGAGCAGTACTTC
>TRBJ2-1|.|many|TRBV5-4
CASSPNSLRHNEQFF
TGTGCCAGCAGCCCCAACAGCTTGAGGCACAATGAGCAGTTCTTC
>TRBJ2-7|.|.|TRBV20-1
CSARVPVTYEQYF
TGCAGTGCTAGAGTCCCAGTAACCTACGAGCAGTACTTC
>TRBJ1-1|.|few|TRBV29-1
CSVTTGSTEAFF
TGCAGCGTCACGACAGGATCCACTGAAGCTTTCTTT
>TRBJ2-5|.|many|TRBV5-1
CASSLGQGGPQETQYF
TGCGCCAGCAGCTTGGGGCAGGGCGGCCCCCAAGAGACCCAGTACTTC
>TRBJ2-1|.|many|TRBV11-3
CASSLGLAFYNEQFF
TGTGCCAGCAGCTTAGGGCTAGCCTTCTACAATGAGCAGTTCTTC
>TRBJ2-7|TRBD1|many|TRBV10-3
CAISEPNPGQLSKQYF
TGTGCCATCAGTGAGCCGAATCCGGGACAGCTTTCAAAGCAGTACTTC
>TRBJ2-1|.|many|TRBV2
CASSERVGSYNEQFF
TGTGCCAGCAGTGAACGGGTGGGTTCCTACAATGAGCAGTTCTTC
>TRBJ1-4|.|.|TRBV24-1
CATSDGAGGKLFF
TGTGCCACCAGTGATGGCGCGGGAGGAAAACTGTTTTTT
>TRBJ2-3|.|many|TRBV6-2/TRBV6-3
CASSMVDPRTDTQYF
TGTGCCAGCAGTATGGTAGACCCCCGCACAGATACGCAGTATTTT
>TRBJ2-1|TRBD1|once|TRBV7-9
CASSPGQGVNEQFF
TGTGCCAGCAGCCCCGGACAGGGAGTCAATGAGCAGTTCTTC
>TRBJ1-2|.|many|TRBV6-1
CASSEPWTSYGYTF
TGTGCCAGCAGTGAACCCTGGACCTCCTATGGCTACACCTTC
>TRBJ2-7|TRBD1|.|TRBV24-1
CATSDPNRGHEQYF
TGTGCCACCAGTGATCCGAACAGGGGCCACGAGCAGTACTTC
>TRBJ2-2|TRBD1|.|TRBV20-1
CSASSFLGTGNPGELFF
TGCAGTGCCAGCAGTTTCCTCGGGACAGGGAACCCCGGGGAGCTGTTTTTT
>TRBJ2-5|.|.|TRBV10-1
CAGSESSAGRETQNF
TGCGCCGGCAGTGAGTCCTCGGCAGGACGGGAGACCCAGAACTTC
>TRBJ2-7|.|many|TRBV2
CASTRRGGEQYF
TGTGCCAGCACCCGAAGGGGTGGGGAGCAGTACTTC
>TRBJ2-3|.|many|TRBV28
CASSWTPRDTQYF
TGTGCCAGCAGTTGGACACCCAGGGATACGCAGTATTTT
>TRBJ1-1|.|many|TRBV12-3/TRBV12-4
CASSRTTGSAFF
TGTGCCAGCAGTCGGACAACAGGATCGGCTTTCTTT
>TRBJ2-1|TRBD1|many|TRBV5-1
CASSLTGNGDNEQFF
TGCGCCAGCAGCCTGACAGGGAACGGGGACAATGAGCAGTTCTTC
>TRBJ1-5|.|.|TRBV19
CASSMSSPFNQPQHF
TGTGCCAGTAGTATGAGTTCGCCATTCAATCAGCCCCAGCATTTT
>TRBJ1-1|TRBD1|once|TRBV30
CAWSVLQGGTEAFF
TGTGCCTGGAGTGTACTGCAGGGGGGTACTGAAGCTTTCTTT
>TRBJ2-1|.|.|TRBV6-2/TRBV6-3
CASGLLVPVGNEQFF
TGTGCCAGCGGACTACTAGTCCCGGTGGGCAATGAGCAGTTCTTC
>TRBJ1-1|.|many|TRBV4-1
CASSQTGQTEAFF
TGCGCCAGCAGCCAAACAGGGCAAACTGAAGCTTTCTTT
>TRBJ2-3|TRBD2|many|TRBV20-1
CSANPGTSPTDTQYF
TGCAGTGCTAACCCCGGGACTAGCCCCACAGATACGCAGTATTTT
>TRBJ2-1|.|once|TRBV24-1
CATRDRVGFSTPGSYNEQFF
TGTGCTACCAGGGACCGGGTGGGATTTTCGACACCGGGGAGCTACAATGAGCAGTTCTTC
>TRBJ2-5|.|.|TRBV7-3
CASSPQAGTQYF
TGTGCCAGCAGCCCCCAAGCGGGGACCCAGTACTTC
>TRBJ2-3|TRBD2|once|TRBV24-1
CATSAGGPGDTQYF
TGTGCCACCAGTGCGGGAGGGCCGGGAGATACGCAGTATTTT
>TRBJ2-1|TRBD1|.|TRBV29-1
CSLDRAAYNEQFF
TGCAGCTTGGACAGGGCGGCCTACAATGAGCAGTTCTTC
>TRBJ1-2|.|many|TRBV20-1
CSASTFGVYGYTF
TGCAGTGCTTCCACTTTCGGGGTCTATGGCTACACCTTC
>TRBJ1-1|.|.|TRBV29-1
CSVESAGVYTEAFF
TGCAGCGTTGAGTCAGCGGGAGTGTACACTGAAGCTTTCTTT
>TRBJ1-1|TRBD1|many|TRBV19
CASRRQGSSLEAFF
TGTGCCAGTAGAAGACAGGGTAGTAGTCTTGAAGCTTTCTTT
>TRBJ2-7|TRBD2|.|TRBV7-8
CASTPSGSSYEQYF
TGTGCCAGCACCCCTAGCGGTAGCTCCTACGAGCAGTACTTC
>TRBJ2-2|.|many|TRBV5-1
CASSSQGIDTGELFF
TGCGCCAGCAGCTCCCAGGGGATCGACACCGGGGAGCTGTTTTTT
>TRBJ2-3|TRBD2|many|TRBV7-9
CASSPLGLAGVDTQYF
TGTGCCAGCAGCCCCCTCGGCCTAGCGGGAGTTGATACGCAGTATTTT
>TRBJ1-5|TRBD1|once|TRBV2
CASLPQGRPQHF
TGTGCCAGTCTCCCACAGGGGCGGCCCCAGCATTTT
>TRBJ1-1|.|few|TRBV6-1
CASSEAFF
TGTGCCAGCAGTGAAGCTTTCTTT
>TRBJ1-1|TRBD1|many|TRBV19
CASSRDRGPEAFF
TGTGCCAGCAGCCGAGACAGGGGACCCGAAGCTTTCTTT
>TRBJ2-1|.|.|TRBV14
CASSQAAGWTAKFF
TGTGCCAGCAGCCAAGCGGCAGGCTGGACGGCTAAGTTCTTC
>TRBJ2-1|TRBD2|.|TRBV7-3
CASSLLAGDNEQFF
TGTGCCAGCAGCTTACTAGCGGGGGACAATGAGCAGTTCTTT
>TRBJ2-6|.|.|TRBV6-1
CASSQKTADSGANVLTF
TGTGCCAGCAGCCAGAAGACGGCTGACTCTGGGGCCAACGTCCTGACTTTC
>TRBJ2-5|.|.|TRBV20-1
CSAGGILETQYF
TGCAGTGCTGGGGGGATATTGGAGACCCAGTACTTC
>TRBJ1-1|.|many|TRBV5-1
CASSPGTEAFF
TGCGCCAGCAGCCCCGGGACTGAAGCTTTCTTT
>TRBJ2-7|TRBD2|medium-sized|TRBV20-1
CSARGLADYEQYF
TGCAGTGCTAGAGGACTAGCGGACTACGAGCAGTACTTC
>TRBJ2-7|TRBD1|once|TRBV19
CASSRTPGQGPGEQYF
TGTGCCAGTAGTCGAACACCGGGACAGGGGCCTGGAGAGCAGTACTTC
>TRBJ2-7|.|.|TRBV6-4
CASSDRDTGELYF
TGTGCCAGCAGTGACAGGGACACCGGGGAGCTGTACTTC
>TRBJ2-7|.|.|TRBV10-3
CAISSSGPGYEQYF
TGTGCCATCAGTTCTTCCGGACCCGGCTACGAGCAGTACTTC
>TRBJ1-4|.|many|TRBV2
CASSESYSATNEKLFF
TGTGCCAGCAGTGAGAGTTATTCGGCAACTAATGAAAAACTGTTTTTT
>TRBJ2-7|.|.|TRBV29-1
CSVGIRGPYEQYF
TGCAGCGTCGGAATCCGGGGCCCCTACGAGCAGTACTTC
>TRBJ2-1|TRBD2|many|TRBV6-4
CASSDSSGSYNEQFF
TGTGCCAGCAGTGACTCTAGCGGGAGCTACAATGAGCAGTTCTTC
>TRBJ2-1|TRBD2|.|TRBV24-1
CATTAGLAGANEQFF
TGTGCCACCACCGCGGGACTAGCGGGGGCGAATGAGCAGTTCTTC